The source of this TCR beta chain is a study of T cells in Graves' hyperthyroidism and ophthalmopathy. Amplified TCR beta CDR3 regions derived from RNA transcripts. The study used the HTBI primer set for a first-round RT-PCR of the TCR CDR3. From the multiplex PCR reads, TCRdb called clonotypes with MiXCR, one entry per CDR3 protein. Counted here are approximately 620,000 distinct CDR3 sequences, more than 11% occurring once; the ten biggest clones make up roughly 5.7%. The CDR3 covers 11 residues. V was pared by 10 bases and J by 5 bases, with 11 bases between. The germline CDR1 and CDR2 sequences are LNHDA and SQIVND (reference sequence). The study left out patients who had uncontrolled infection, other autoimmune disease, pregnancy or lactation. Notes on the study in general: Peripheral blood also featured most of the thyroid clonotypes expanded above 0.001.

This clonotype was counted many times. Its cognate antigen is unknown. The clonotype comes from a woman in her 30s with Graves' hyperthyroidism that later progressed to Graves' ophthalmopathy. The J gene is TRBJ1-1, the V gene TRBV19; TRBD1 is a possible D gene (5 bases). The sample comprised blood. CDR3 sequence: CATAGTTEAFF. The CDR3, as DNA: TGTGCCACCGCCGGGACGACTGAAGCTTTCTTT.